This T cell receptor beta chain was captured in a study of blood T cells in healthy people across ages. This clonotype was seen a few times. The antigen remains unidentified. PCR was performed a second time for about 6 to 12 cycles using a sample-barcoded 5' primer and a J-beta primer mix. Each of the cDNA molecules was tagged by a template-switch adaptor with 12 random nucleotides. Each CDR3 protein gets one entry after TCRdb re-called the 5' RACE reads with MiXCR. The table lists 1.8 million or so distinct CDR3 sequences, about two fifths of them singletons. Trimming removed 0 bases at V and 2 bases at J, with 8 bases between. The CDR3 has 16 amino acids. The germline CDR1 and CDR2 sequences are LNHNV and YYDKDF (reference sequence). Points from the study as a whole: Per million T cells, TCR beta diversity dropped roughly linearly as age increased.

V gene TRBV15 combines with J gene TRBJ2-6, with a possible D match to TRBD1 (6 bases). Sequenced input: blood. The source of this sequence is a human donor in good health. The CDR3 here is CATSRDNRAGANVLTF. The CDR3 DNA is TGTGCCACCAGCAGAGATAACAGGGCTGGGGCCAACGTCCTGACTTTC.